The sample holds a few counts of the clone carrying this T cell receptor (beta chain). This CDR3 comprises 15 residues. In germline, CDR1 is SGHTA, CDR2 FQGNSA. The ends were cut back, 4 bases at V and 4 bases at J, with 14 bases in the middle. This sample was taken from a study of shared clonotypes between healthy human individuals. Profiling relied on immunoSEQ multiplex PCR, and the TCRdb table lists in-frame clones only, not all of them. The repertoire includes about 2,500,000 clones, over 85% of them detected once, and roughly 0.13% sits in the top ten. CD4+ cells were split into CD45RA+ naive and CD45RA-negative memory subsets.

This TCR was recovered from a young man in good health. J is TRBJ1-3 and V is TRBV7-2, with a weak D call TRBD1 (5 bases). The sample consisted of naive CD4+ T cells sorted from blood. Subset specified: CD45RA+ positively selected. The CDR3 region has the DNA TGTGCCAGCAGCTACCCGGCAGGGTCGGGAAACACCATATATTTT. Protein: CASSYPAGSGNTIYF.